The clone carrying this T cell receptor (beta chain) was seen repeatedly, ten times or more. Amplification of TCR beta CDR3 regions was performed using RNA transcripts as template. Using the HTBI primer set, a first-round RT-PCR was run on the TCR CDR3. TCRdb analysed the multiplex PCR reads with MiXCR anew, one entry per CDR3 protein. The sample has over 250,000 distinct CDR3 sequences, about 18% seen once; the top ten hold 55% to 60%. This sample was taken from a study of T cells in Graves' hyperthyroidism and ophthalmopathy. What was sequenced was blood. This clonotype was sampled from a woman in her fifties or sixties with Graves' ophthalmopathy.

CDR3 in DNA: TGTGCCAGCAGTTCACAGGGGGCTTTTAGGACTGAAGCTTTCTTT. Protein sequence: CASSSQGAFRTEAFF. This rearrangement joins TRBV6-2 or TRBV6-3 to TRBJ1-1; 9 bases map to TRBD1. There are 15 residues in the CDR3. The trim removed 4 bases at V and 5 bases at J, leaving 8 bases unmatched. Per germline, CDR1 MNHEY and CDR2 SVGEGT.